The 15 T cell receptor beta chains reported below all come from one sample, sequenced in a study of blood T cell repertoires in COVID-19. Here immunoSEQ multiplex PCR was the method, and the copy in TCRdb shows in-frame clones only, minus some. The sample carries around 420,000 clones, roughly 90% recorded once. Sequencing was done on a sample of PBMCs or T cells enriched from blood (not recorded which). These receptors all stem from a woman aged 40 to 50 with acute COVID-19.

V and J are TRBV12-3 or TRBV12-4 and TRBJ1-1; D is unresolved. This CDR3 has 12 amino acids. V lost 5 bases and J lost 4, with 8 bases in between. The CDR3 DNA is TGTGCCAGCAGTGGAGGTTTCACTGAAGCTTTCTTT. Translated, it gives CASSGGFTEAFF.

The chain recombines TRBV9 with TRBJ2-3, with 11 bases matching TRBD2. CDR1 is SGDLS, CDR2 YYNGEE, per germline. The V and J ends lost 3 bases and 11 bases, in that order; junction bases with no gene match: 14. The CDR3 has 16 amino acids. This chain's CDR3 is CASSEIVAGGRQKQYF. CDR3 bases: TGTGCCAGCAGCGAAATAGTAGCGGGGGGGCGTCAGAAGCAGTATTTT.

This chain connects TRBV19 to TRBJ2-2, with a weak D call TRBD2 (6 bases). CDR1 and CDR2 from the germline V gene are LNHDA and SQIVND (reference sequence). Trimming took off 0 bases at V and 2 bases at J, with 10 bases between the two ends. This CDR3 is 16 amino acids long. CDR3 bases: TGTGCCAGTAGTATAGACGACGGGGGTAACACCGGGGAGCTGTTTTTT. This gives the protein CASSIDDGGNTGELFF.

V is TRBV5-1 and J is TRBJ2-7; 8 bases are a match to TRBD2. The trim removed 0 bases at V and 5 bases at J, leaving 7 bases unmatched. CDR1 SGHRS and CDR2 YFSETQ come from the germline V gene. The CDR3 extends over 15 amino acids. The DNA of the CDR3 is TGCGCCAGCAGCTTGGCCGGGGGGGCGCGCGACGAGCAGTACTTC. Its translation is CASSLAGGARDEQYF.

This clone has just one count. J is TRBJ2-5 and V is TRBV5-1; 9 bases line up with TRBD2. The V segment lost 2 bases and the J segment 1 base; nucleotides outside the gene matches: 9. The CDR3 runs to 17 residues. The germline CDR1 and CDR2 sequences are SGHRS and YFSETQ. The CDR3: CASSFRRASGVQETQYF. The DNA for the CDR3 is TGCGCCAGCAGCTTTAGGAGGGCTAGCGGGGTCCAAGAGACCCAGTACTTC.

The gene calls are TRBV3-1 (or the pseudogene TRBV3-2) and TRBJ2-2; no clear D. The CDR3 contains 11 residues. V was pared by 8 bases and J by 6 bases, with 7 bases between. Germline lookup yields CDR1 LGHDT and CDR2 YNNKEL (reference sequence). CDR3: CASSSAGELFF. CDR3 nucleotides: TGTGCCAGCTCGAGCGCCGGGGAGCTGTTTTTT.

Of note for this clone: The sample holds other DNA sequences that translate to the same CDR3. This rearrangement joins TRBV2 to TRBJ1-5; TRBD1 might be the D (6 bases). The CDR3 contains 14 residues. The V and J ends lost 6 bases and 4 bases respectively, with 13 bases between them. The germline V gene encodes CDR1 SNHLY and CDR2 FYNNEI. CDR3 region: CASRGGTGNQPQHF. DNA of the CDR3: TGTGCCAGCAGAGGGGGAACAGGGAATCAGCCCCAGCATTTT.

This rearrangement joins TRBV4-1 to TRBJ2-6, with D perhaps TRBD1 (6 bases). Per germline, CDR1 MGHRA and CDR2 YSYEKL. This CDR3 has 19 residues. V was shortened by 5 bases and J by 0 bases, with 20 bases between the two germline ends. CDR3 in DNA: TGCGCCAGCAGCAACAGAGAAGGACAGCTGGGCTCTGGGGCCAACGTCCTGACTTTC. Translation gives CASSNREGQLGSGANVLTF.

The genes are TRBV3-1 (or the pseudogene TRBV3-2) and TRBJ1-2; D ambiguous. V was trimmed by 0 bases and J by 8 bases, leaving 16 bases between them. The CDR3 spans 15 residues. In germline, CDR1 is LGHDT, CDR2 YNNKEL (reference sequence). The DNA of the CDR3 is TGTGCCAGCAGCCAAGATCCCCTTGGGAGGCGCGGCTACACCTTC. Encoded protein: CASSQDPLGRRGYTF.

As DNA, the CDR3 is TGTGCCTGGAGGCCACAATTGGGACTAGGAGACTACGAGCAGTACTTC. It specifies CAWRPQLGLGDYEQYF. V usage is TRBV30 and J usage is TRBJ2-7, with 8 bases aligning to TRBD2. V lost 3 bases and J lost 3; bases outside the gene matches: 13. Germline CDR1 reads GTSNPN; CDR2 reads SVGIG (reference sequence). The CDR3 extends over 16 amino acids.

The genes are TRBV2 and TRBJ2-5, with 8 bases fitting TRBD1. Germline V lookup: CDR1 SNHLY, CDR2 FYNNEI. Losses at the gene ends were 6 bases for V and 2 bases for J; bases not matched to a gene: 11. The length of the CDR3 is 16 residues. The CDR3 bases are TGTGCCAGCAGGGATAGGCGGACAGGGCCTCAAGAGACCCAGTACTTC. Residues: CASRDRRTGPQETQYF.

The chain links TRBV5-1 to TRBJ2-1; 9 bases are a match to TRBD1. Looked up from germline, CDR1 is SGHRS and CDR2 is YFSETQ. This CDR3 spans 15 amino acids. Trimming at V came to 3 bases and at J to 6 bases, leaving 7 bases not matched to a gene. The CDR3 reads CASSWGDRDANEQFF. CDR3 DNA sequence: TGCGCCAGCAGCTGGGGGGACAGGGACGCCAATGAGCAGTTCTTC. The entire variable domain, with the rest obtained from reference TRBV5-1 and TRBJ2-1, is as follows: KAGVTQTPRYLIKTRGQQVTLSCSPISGHRSVSWYQQTPGQGLQFLFEYFSETQRNKGNFPGRFSGRQFSNSRSEMNVSTLELGDSALYLCASSWGDRDANEQFFGPGTRLTVL.

The rearrangement uses TRBV15 and TRBJ1-1; no reliable D call. The length of the CDR3 is 14 residues. Germline CDR1 reads LNHNV; CDR2 reads YYDKDF (reference sequence). V was pared by 0 bases and J by 3 bases, with 8 bases between. CDR3 DNA sequence: TGTGCCACCAGCAGAGATTGGAGGGACACTGAAGCTTTCTTT. Encoded protein: CATSRDWRDTEAFF. Complete variable domain (other parts from reference TRBV15 and TRBJ1-1): DAMVIQNPRYQVTQFGKPVTLSCSQTLNHNVMYWYQQKSSQAPKLLFHYYDKDFNNEADTPDNFQSRRPNTSFCFLDIRSPGLGDTAMYLCATSRDWRDTEAFFGQGTRLTVV.

This clone showed up just once. This chain connects TRBV6-2 or TRBV6-3 to TRBJ1-2; 12 nucleotides agree with TRBD1. V shed 0 bases and J 7 bases; nucleotides not matched to a gene: 9. The germline V gene encodes CDR1 MNHEY and CDR2 SVGEGT. The CDR3 contains 17 residues. The CDR3 nucleotides are TGTGCCAGCAGTTACTCAGGGGCCGGGACAGGGGGCTTTGGCTACACCTTC. Its protein is CASSYSGAGTGGFGYTF.

V gene TRBV3-1 (or the pseudogene TRBV3-2) combines with J gene TRBJ1-1; 7 nucleotides match TRBD1. Germline V gene sequence: CDR1 LGHDT, CDR2 YNNKEL (reference sequence). Trimming removed 6 bases from V and 4 bases from J; junction bases left unmatched: 5. The CDR3 runs 13 residues. Here the CDR3 reads CASSLDRATEAFF. The DNA for the CDR3 is TGTGCCAGCAGTCTAGACAGGGCCACTGAAGCTTTCTTT.